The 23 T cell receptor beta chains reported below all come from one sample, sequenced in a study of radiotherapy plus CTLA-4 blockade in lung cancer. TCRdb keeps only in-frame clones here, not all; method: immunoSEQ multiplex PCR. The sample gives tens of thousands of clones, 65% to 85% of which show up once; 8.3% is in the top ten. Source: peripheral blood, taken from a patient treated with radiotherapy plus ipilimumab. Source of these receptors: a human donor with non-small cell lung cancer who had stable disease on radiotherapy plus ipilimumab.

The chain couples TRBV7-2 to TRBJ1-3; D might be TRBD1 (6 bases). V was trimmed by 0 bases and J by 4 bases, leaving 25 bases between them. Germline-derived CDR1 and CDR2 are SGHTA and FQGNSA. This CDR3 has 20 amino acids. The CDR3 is CASSLAVTGTGRSRGNTIYF. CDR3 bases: TGTGCCAGCAGCTTAGCTGTAACAGGGACCGGTAGATCTCGGGGAAACACCATATATTTT. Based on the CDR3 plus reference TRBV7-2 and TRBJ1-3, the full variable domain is GAGVSQSPSNKVTEKGKDVELRCDPISGHTALYWYRQSLGQGLEFLIYFQGNSAPDKSGLPSDRFSAERTGGSVSTLTIQRTQQEDSAVYLCASSLAVTGTGRSRGNTIYFGEGSWLTVV.

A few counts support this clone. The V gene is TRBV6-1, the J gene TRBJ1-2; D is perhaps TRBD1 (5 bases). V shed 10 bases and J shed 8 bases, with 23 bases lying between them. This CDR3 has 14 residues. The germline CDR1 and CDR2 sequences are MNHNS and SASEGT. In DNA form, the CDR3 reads TGTGCCACCGAGGTATTAGGGGAGGCAATCGGCTACACCTTC. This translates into CATEVLGEAIGYTF.

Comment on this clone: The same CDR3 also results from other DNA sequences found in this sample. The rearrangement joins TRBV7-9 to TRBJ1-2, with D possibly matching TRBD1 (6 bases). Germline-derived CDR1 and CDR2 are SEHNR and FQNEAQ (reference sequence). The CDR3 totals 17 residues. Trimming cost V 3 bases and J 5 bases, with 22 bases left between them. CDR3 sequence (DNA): TGTGCCAGCAGCTTGGGGACCGGGGGCCGGGGGGAGTATGGCTACACCTTC. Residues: CASSLGTGGRGEYGYTF.

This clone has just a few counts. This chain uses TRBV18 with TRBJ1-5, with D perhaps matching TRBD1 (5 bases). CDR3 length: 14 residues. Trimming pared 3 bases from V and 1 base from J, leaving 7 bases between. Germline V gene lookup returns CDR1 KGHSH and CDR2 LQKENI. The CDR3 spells CASSPRESNQPQHF. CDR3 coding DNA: TGTGCCAGCTCACCCAGGGAGAGCAATCAGCCCCAGCATTTT. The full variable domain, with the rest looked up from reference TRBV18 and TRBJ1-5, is NAGVMQNPRHLVRRRGQEARLRCSPMKGHSHVYWYRQLPEEGLKFMVYLQKENIIDESGMPKERFSAEFPKEGPSILRIQQVVRGDSAAYFCASSPRESNQPQHFGDGTRLSIL.

The CDR3 DNA follows: TGCGCCAGCGTACAGGGGGCCGGGACTGAAGCTTTCTTT. The encoded protein is CASVQGAGTEAFF. This rearrangement joins TRBV5-1 to TRBJ1-1; TRBD1 agrees at 9 bases. The length of the CDR3 is 13 residues. Germline V gene sequence: CDR1 SGHRS, CDR2 YFSETQ. The V segment lost 7 bases and the J segment 5 bases; nucleotides outside the gene matches: 6.

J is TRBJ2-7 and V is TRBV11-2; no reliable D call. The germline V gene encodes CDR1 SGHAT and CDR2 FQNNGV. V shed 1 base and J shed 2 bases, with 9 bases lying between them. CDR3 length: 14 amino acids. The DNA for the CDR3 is TGTGCCAGCAGCTTAGGAGGAGTAACCTACGAGCAGTACTTC. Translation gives CASSLGGVTYEQYF. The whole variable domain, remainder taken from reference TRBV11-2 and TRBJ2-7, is EAGVAQSPRYKIIEKRQSVAFWCNPISGHATLYWYQQILGQGPKLLIQFQNNGVVDDSQLPKDRFSAERLKGVDSTLKIQPAKLEDSAVYLCASSLGGVTYEQYFGPGTRLTVT.

The CDR3 here is CASSVSGRRTEAFF. Written as DNA, the CDR3 is TGTGCCAGCAGTGTATCGGGAAGGCGGACTGAAGCTTTCTTT. This rearrangement joins TRBV6-5 to TRBJ1-1; no firm D call. The CDR3 is 14 residues long. V was shortened by 5 bases and J by 5 bases, with 15 bases between the two germline ends. Germline V gene lookup returns CDR1 MNHEY and CDR2 SVGAGI.

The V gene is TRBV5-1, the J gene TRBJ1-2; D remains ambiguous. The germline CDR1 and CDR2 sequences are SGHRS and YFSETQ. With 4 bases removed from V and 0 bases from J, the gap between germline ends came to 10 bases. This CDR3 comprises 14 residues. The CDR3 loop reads CASSNGSPNYGYTF. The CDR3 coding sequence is TGCGCCAGCAGCAACGGGAGCCCTAACTATGGCTACACCTTC.

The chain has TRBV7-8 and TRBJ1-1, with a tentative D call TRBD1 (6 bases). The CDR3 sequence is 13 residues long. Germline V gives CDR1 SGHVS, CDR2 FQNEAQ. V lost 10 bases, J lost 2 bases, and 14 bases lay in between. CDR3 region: CATGQGGNTEAFF. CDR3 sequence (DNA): TGTGCCACCGGCCAAGGGGGAAACACTGAAGCTTTCTTT.

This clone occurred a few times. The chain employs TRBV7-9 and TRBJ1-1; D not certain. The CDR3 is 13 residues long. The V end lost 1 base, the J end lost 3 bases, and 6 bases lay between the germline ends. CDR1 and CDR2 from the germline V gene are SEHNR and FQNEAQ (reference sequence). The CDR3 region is CASSLGRYTEAFF. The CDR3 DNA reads TGTGCCAGCAGCTTAGGACGGTACACTGAAGCTTTCTTT.

The CDR3 protein is CASSLFGANTEAFF. The CDR3 DNA reads as TGCGCCAGCAGCCTCTTCGGGGCCAACACTGAAGCTTTCTTT. V usage is TRBV5-1 and J usage is TRBJ1-1; possibly TRBD1 for D (5 bases). The germline V and J ends were trimmed by 4 bases and 2 bases, with 12 bases remaining between them. CDR1 is SGHRS, CDR2 YFSETQ, per germline. CDR3 length: 14 amino acids.

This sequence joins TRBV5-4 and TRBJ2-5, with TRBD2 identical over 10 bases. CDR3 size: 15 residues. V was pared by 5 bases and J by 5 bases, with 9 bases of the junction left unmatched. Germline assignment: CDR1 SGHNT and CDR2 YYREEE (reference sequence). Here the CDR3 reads CASRRSGGAEETQYF. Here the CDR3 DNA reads TGTGCCAGCAGGAGGAGCGGGGGGGCTGAGGAGACCCAGTACTTC.

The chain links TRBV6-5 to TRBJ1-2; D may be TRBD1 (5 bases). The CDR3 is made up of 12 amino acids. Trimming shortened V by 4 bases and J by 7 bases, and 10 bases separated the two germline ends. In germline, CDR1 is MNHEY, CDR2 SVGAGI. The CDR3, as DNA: TGTGCCAGCAGTTCAGGGTTGGTTGGCTACACCTTC. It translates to CASSSGLVGYTF.

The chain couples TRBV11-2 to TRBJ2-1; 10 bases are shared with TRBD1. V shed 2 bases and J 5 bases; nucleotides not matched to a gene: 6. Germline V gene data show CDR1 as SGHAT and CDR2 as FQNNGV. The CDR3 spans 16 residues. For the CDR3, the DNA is TGTGCCAGCAGCTTACGACAGGGGGCTTCCAACAATGAGCAGTTCTTC. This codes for CASSLRQGASNNEQFF.

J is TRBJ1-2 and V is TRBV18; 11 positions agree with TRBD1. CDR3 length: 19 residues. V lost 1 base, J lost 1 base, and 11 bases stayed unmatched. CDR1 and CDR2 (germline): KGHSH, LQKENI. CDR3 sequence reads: CASSPLTPGQGVVNYGYTF. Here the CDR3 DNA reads TGTGCCAGCTCACCACTAACGCCGGGACAGGGGGTTGTTAACTATGGCTACACCTTC. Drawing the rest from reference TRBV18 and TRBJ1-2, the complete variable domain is NAGVMQNPRHLVRRRGQEARLRCSPMKGHSHVYWYRQLPEEGLKFMVYLQKENIIDESGMPKERFSAEFPKEGPSILRIQQVVRGDSAAYFCASSPLTPGQGVVNYGYTFGSGTRLTVV.

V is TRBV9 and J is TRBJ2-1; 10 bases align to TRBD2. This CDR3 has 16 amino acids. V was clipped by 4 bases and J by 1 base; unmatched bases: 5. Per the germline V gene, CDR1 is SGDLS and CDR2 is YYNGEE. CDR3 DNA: TGTGCCAGCAGCACCGGGACTAGCGTATCCTACAATGAGCAGTTCTTC. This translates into CASSTGTSVSYNEQFF.

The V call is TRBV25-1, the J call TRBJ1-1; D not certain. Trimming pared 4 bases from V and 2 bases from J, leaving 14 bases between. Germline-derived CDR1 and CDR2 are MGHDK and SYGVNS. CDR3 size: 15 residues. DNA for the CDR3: TGTGCCAGCAGTGCTACAGATTACATAAACACTGAAGCTTTCTTT. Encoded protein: CASSATDYINTEAFF.

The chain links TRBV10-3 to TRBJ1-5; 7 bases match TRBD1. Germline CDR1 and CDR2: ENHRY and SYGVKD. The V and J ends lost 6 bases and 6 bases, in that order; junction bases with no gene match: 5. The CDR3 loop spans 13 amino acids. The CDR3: CAIRRDSGQPQHF. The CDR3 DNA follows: TGTGCCATCAGGCGGGACAGCGGTCAGCCCCAGCATTTT.

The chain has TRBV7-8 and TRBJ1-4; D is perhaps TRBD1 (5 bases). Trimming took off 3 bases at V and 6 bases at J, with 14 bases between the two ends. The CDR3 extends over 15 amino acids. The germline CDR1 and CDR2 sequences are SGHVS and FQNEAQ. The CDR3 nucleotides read TGTGCCAGCAGCTTCCAGGGCGAAGGAGATGAAAAACTGTTTTTT. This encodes CASSFQGEGDEKLFF.

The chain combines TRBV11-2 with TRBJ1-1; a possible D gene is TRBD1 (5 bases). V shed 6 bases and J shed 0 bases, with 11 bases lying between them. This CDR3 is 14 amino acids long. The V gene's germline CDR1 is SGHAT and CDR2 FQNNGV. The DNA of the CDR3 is TGTGCCAGCAGAAGTGGACAAATGAACACTGAAGCTTTCTTT. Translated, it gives CASRSGQMNTEAFF.

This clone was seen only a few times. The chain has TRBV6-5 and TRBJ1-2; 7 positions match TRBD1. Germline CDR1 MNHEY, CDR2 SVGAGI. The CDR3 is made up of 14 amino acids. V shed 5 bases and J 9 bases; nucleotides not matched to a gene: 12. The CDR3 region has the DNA TGTGCCAGCAGTGAATACCGGGACAGAGGTAGCTACACCTTC. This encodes CASSEYRDRGSYTF.

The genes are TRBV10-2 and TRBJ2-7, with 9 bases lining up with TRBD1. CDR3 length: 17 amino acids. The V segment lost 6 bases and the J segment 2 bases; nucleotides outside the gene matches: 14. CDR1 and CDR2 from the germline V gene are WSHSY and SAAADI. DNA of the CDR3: TGCGCCAGCAGGCCGGGACAGGGTCAGATCGTGCCCTACGAGCAGTACTTC. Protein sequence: CASRPGQGQIVPYEQYF.

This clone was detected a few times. This CDR3 is CASSQNTRELFF. The CDR3 DNA follows: TGTGCCAGCAGCCAAAATACCCGGGAGCTGTTTTTT. The V gene is TRBV16, the J gene TRBJ2-2; no clear D gene. The germline gives CDR1 KGHSY, CDR2 FQNENV. CDR3 size: 12 residues. V was trimmed by 2 bases and J by 9 bases, leaving 7 bases between them.